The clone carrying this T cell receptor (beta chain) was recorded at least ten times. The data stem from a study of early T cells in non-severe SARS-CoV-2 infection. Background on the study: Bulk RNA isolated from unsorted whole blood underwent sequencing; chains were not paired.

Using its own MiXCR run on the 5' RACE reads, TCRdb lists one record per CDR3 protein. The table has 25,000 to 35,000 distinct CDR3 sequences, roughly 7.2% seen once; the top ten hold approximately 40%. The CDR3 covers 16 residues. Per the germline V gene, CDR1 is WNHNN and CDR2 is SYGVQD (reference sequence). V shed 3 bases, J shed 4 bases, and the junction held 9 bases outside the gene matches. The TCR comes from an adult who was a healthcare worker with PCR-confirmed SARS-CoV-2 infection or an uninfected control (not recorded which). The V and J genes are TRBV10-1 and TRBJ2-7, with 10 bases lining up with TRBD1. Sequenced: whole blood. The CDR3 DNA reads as TGCGCCAGCAGTGACCCGCAGGGACAGGGGTTATACGAGCAGTACTTC. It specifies CASSDPQGQGLYEQYF.